Described below is a single TCR beta chain sequence and its context. Its antigen is not identified. Looked up from germline, CDR1 is KGHSH and CDR2 is LQKENI. The CDR3 consists of 17 residues. V gave up 4 bases and J gave up 0 bases, with 16 bases separating them. This sample is part of a study of cytomegalovirus exposure and HLA in healthy donors. General study points: Several top significant clusters appeared, in a later analysis, to be linked to common viral pathogens. Researchers had no immune exposure information except CMV serostatus available. In a later analysis, HLA-associated TCR beta chains were more clonally expanded than equally common others.

Primers for the PCR totalled 60 Vbeta and 13 Jbeta. Produced via immunoSEQ multiplex PCR; TCRdb's table is partial and in-frame only. In the table there are 76,000 or so clones, about 80% of which are singletons. Sequencing used PBMCs. This clonotype was obtained from a man younger than 40 in good health and CMV-seronegative. This chain joins TRBV18 and TRBJ1-5; D unclear. The CDR3 region is CASSRSPTGDSNQPQHF. The CDR3, as DNA: TGTGCCAGCTCACGGTCCCCTACCGGGGATAGCAATCAGCCCCAGCATTTT.